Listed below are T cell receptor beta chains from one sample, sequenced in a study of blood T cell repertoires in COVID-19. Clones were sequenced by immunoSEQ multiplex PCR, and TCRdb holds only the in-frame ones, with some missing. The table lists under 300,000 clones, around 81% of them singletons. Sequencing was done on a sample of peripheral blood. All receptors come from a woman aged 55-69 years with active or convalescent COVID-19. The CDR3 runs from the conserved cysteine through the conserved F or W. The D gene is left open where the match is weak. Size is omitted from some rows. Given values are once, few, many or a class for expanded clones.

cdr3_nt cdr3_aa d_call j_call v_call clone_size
TGTGCCAGCAGCTTGCCGGGGGGGATTTCACCCCTCCACTTT CASSLPGGISPLHF NA TRBJ1-6 TRBV5-4 NA
TGCAGCGTTGTCGCTACCCCATCGGATACGCAGTATTTT CSVVATPSDTQYF NA TRBJ2-3 TRBV29-1 NA
TGTGCCAGTGGTGACTGGCCTCTCTACAATGAGCAGTTCTTC CASGDWPLYNEQFF NA TRBJ2-1 TRBV19 NA
TGTGCCAGCAGGGGTTTGGGCGGGAGGGCCTACGAGCAGTACTTC CASRGLGGRAYEQYF TRBD2 TRBJ2-7 TRBV5-8 NA
TGTGCCAGCTCGCCGGACAGAGAGACCCAGTACTTC CASSPDRETQYF NA TRBJ2-5 TRBV18 NA
TGTGCCAGCAGTCCCAGGGGGAGCACAGATACGCAGTATTTT CASSPRGSTDTQYF TRBD1 TRBJ2-3 TRBV6-6 NA
TGTGCCAGCAGCCAAGATCTGGGGGGAGAATACGAGCAGTACTTC CASSQDLGGEYEQYF NA TRBJ2-7 TRBV4-2 NA
TGTGCCAGCAGTGAGCACAGGGTAGAGGTAGAGACCCAGTACTTC CASSEHRVEVETQYF NA TRBJ2-5 TRBV6-1 NA
TGTGCCAGCAGCTCACCACAGGCTCACGTCCTGACTTTC CASSSPQAHVLTF NA TRBJ2-6 TRBV5-4 NA
TGCAGCGTCAAAAAAGACAGGGACTCTGAAGCTTTCTTT CSVKKDRDSEAFF TRBD1 TRBJ1-1 TRBV29-1 NA
TGTGCCAGCAGCTTAGCTCCGCCAGGGATAAACGAAAAACTGTTTTTT CASSLAPPGINEKLFF NA TRBJ1-4 TRBV7-6 NA
TGTGCCAGCAGTACTGTGGTCAGGGCCGAGCAGTACTTC CASSTVVRAEQYF NA TRBJ2-7 TRBV6-5 NA
TGTGCCAGCAGTGACAGGAGCAATCAGCCCCAGCATTTT CASSDRSNQPQHF NA TRBJ1-5 TRBV6-1 NA
TGTGCCAGCAGCCCGGACAGGATTCTTTTACACTATGGCTACACCTTC CASSPDRILLHYGYTF TRBD1 TRBJ1-2 TRBV7-8 NA
TGTGCCAGCAGCTTGGGGGGAGTTGGGGAGACCCAGTACTTC CASSLGGVGETQYF NA TRBJ2-5 TRBV5-4 NA
TGTGCCAGCAGCTTGCCTAGCGGACTGAACACCGGGGAGCTGTTTTTT CASSLPSGLNTGELFF TRBD2 TRBJ2-2 TRBV7-3 NA
TGTGCCAGCAGCTTAGATCCGGGAGGGACCTATGGCTACACCTTC CASSLDPGGTYGYTF NA TRBJ1-2 TRBV11-2 NA
TGCGCCAGCAGCCAAGGAGAACTTAGCACGAACACTGAAGCTTTCTTT CASSQGELSTNTEAFF NA TRBJ1-1 TRBV4-1 NA
TGTGCCAGTAGTAATCCCAGGGGGCAAGAGACCCAGTACTTC CASSNPRGQETQYF TRBD1 TRBJ2-5 TRBV19 NA
TGTGCCAGCAGCTTAACCCTCAACGGGGGTGTGCAGTACTTC CASSLTLNGGVQYF NA TRBJ2-7 TRBV7-8 NA
TGTGCCAGCAGCCCGGGACAGCACTCATACAATGAGCAGTTCTTC CASSPGQHSYNEQFF TRBD1 TRBJ2-1 TRBV11-2 once
TGTGCCAGCAGCTTGTCAGGGGTCGTGGTATATGGCTACACCTTC CASSLSGVVVYGYTF NA TRBJ1-2 TRBV5-4 few
TGTGCCAGCAGCCAAGACAGCCAGGATAATGAAAAACTGTTTTTT CASSQDSQDNEKLFF NA TRBJ1-4 TRBV14 NA
TGTGCCAGCAGCCCCGGGACAGGGGGACAGCCCCAGCATTTT CASSPGTGGQPQHF TRBD1 TRBJ1-5 TRBV27 once
TGCACCAGCAGCTTCCCGGGGGGGCAGGATACGCAGTATTTT CTSSFPGGQDTQYF NA TRBJ2-3 TRBV1 few
TGTGCCAGCAGTGAATTTGGGACTAGCGGGAAAGATGAGCAGTTCTTC CASSEFGTSGKDEQFF TRBD2 TRBJ2-1 TRBV6-1 NA
TGTGCCAGCAGCCGCTACCTACGACAGGGAAAAGGAAACACCATATATTTT CASSRYLRQGKGNTIYF TRBD1 TRBJ1-3 TRBV7-9 few
TGCGCCAGCAGCCAGGGGACGATCAGGGGGCACCAAGAGACCCAGTACTTC CASSQGTIRGHQETQYF TRBD1 TRBJ2-5 TRBV4-1 once
TGTGCCAGCAGCCAAGATATCGGAAACACCATATATTTT CASSQDIGNTIYF NA TRBJ1-3 TRBV14 NA
TGTGCCAGCAGCTTTTCACGACAGGGGGCCCAAGCTTTCTTT CASSFSRQGAQAFF TRBD1 TRBJ1-1 TRBV7-9 NA
TGTGCCACCAGTGATCCGGGACAGGGTTGGGAGACCCAGTACTTC CATSDPGQGWETQYF TRBD1 TRBJ2-5 TRBV24-1 NA
TGTGCCAGCAGCGAAAACAGGGAATTTGGCACAGAGACCCAGTACTTC CASSENREFGTETQYF NA TRBJ2-5 TRBV11-2 NA
TGTGCCACGAAAGGGGGAAATGATGAAAAACTGTTTTTT CATKGGNDEKLFF NA TRBJ1-4 TRBV10-3 NA
TGTGCCAGCAGCCTCCTGGCGGGTTTTTACCAAGAGACCCAGTACTTC CASSLLAGFYQETQYF NA TRBJ2-5 TRBV7-9 NA
TGCGCCAGCAGCGGGGCCGGGACAGTCAATTCACCCCTCCACTTT CASSGAGTVNSPLHF TRBD1 TRBJ1-6 TRBV5-1 NA
TGTGCCAGCAGCCAAGGAGTGGTGAGCTCTGGAAACACCATATATTTT CASSQGVVSSGNTIYF NA TRBJ1-3 TRBV3-1/TRBV3-2 once
TGCGCCAGCAGCCCACGAAGGACTAGCGGAAACAATGAGCAGTTCTTC CASSPRRTSGNNEQFF TRBD2 TRBJ2-1 TRBV5-1 NA
TGCGCCAGCAGCCGAGGACAGGACTACAATGAGCAGTTCTTC CASSRGQDYNEQFF TRBD1 TRBJ2-1 TRBV5-1 once
TGTGCCAGCAGTGAATTCGACAGCTATGGCTACACCTTC CASSEFDSYGYTF NA TRBJ1-2 TRBV2 NA
TGTGCCAGCAGCCCGACAGGGCCCAATCCCGCTGGCTACACCTTC CASSPTGPNPAGYTF TRBD1 TRBJ1-2 TRBV6-4 NA
TGTGCCAGCAGCGGGCTCCCCGATGAAGCTTTCTTT CASSGLPDEAFF NA TRBJ1-1 TRBV7-9 once
TGTGCCAGCAGCAAAGAACGGGAACAGCCCCAGCATTTT CASSKEREQPQHF NA TRBJ1-5 TRBV21-1 NA
TGTGCCAGCAGCCAGACAGGGGGCAGTTTCTACAATGAGCAGTTCTTC CASSQTGGSFYNEQFF TRBD1 TRBJ2-1 TRBV7-9 NA
TGTGCCAGCAGCCAAGGCGGGAGGGCCGAGCAGTACTTC CASSQGGRAEQYF TRBD2 TRBJ2-7 TRBV3-1/TRBV3-2 NA
TGTGCCAGCAGCGACCGAGCGACGGAAGTGGACAATGAGCAGTTCTTC CASSDRATEVDNEQFF NA TRBJ2-1 TRBV7-2 NA
TGCGCCAGCAGCCCCTTACTAGCGGGAGACAGTGAGCAGTTCTTC CASSPLLAGDSEQFF TRBD2 TRBJ2-1 TRBV5-1 once
TGCGCCAGCAGCCCCGACAGGACGTACTCTGGAAACACCATATATTTT CASSPDRTYSGNTIYF NA TRBJ1-3 TRBV10-1 NA
TGTGCCAGCAGTTACTCGAGGGGGGACAGGGCTTTCTTT CASSYSRGDRAFF TRBD1 TRBJ1-1 TRBV6-5 NA
TGTGCCAGCAGAGAGGACAGGTCCTACGAGCAGTACTTC CASREDRSYEQYF TRBD1 TRBJ2-7 TRBV6-5 NA
TGTGCCAGCAGCGACCTAGCGAACACCGGGGAGCTGTTTTTT CASSDLANTGELFF NA TRBJ2-2 TRBV11-3 NA